Presented here are 23 T cell receptor beta chains from one specimen sequenced in a study of graft-versus-host responses after intestinal transplantation. Repertoires were generated with immunoSEQ multiplex PCR, while TCRdb's copy carries only in-frame clones and drops some. Of fewer than 60,000 clones in the sample, about 81% are singletons; the top ten hold around 0.5%. What these receptors recognize is not known. Sequences were derived from unstimulated CD4+ T cells sorted from spleen or lymph node cells, sampled before transplant. These receptors all stem from a human donor who was the organ donor for an intestinal transplant.

This chain links TRBV6-9 with TRBJ1-2; D is uncertain. CDR3 size: 13 residues. The germline V gene has CDR1 MNHGY and CDR2 SVAAGI. V was pared by 3 bases and J by 1 base, with 6 bases between. The CDR3, as DNA: TGTGCCAGCAGTTACTACAATAACTATGGCTACACCTTC. As protein: CASSYYNNYGYTF.

The V and J genes are TRBV7-2 and TRBJ2-6; D not resolved. The CDR3 length is 15 residues. Germline V lookup: CDR1 SGHTA, CDR2 FQGNSA. The V end lost 2 bases, the J end lost 0 bases, and 5 bases lay between the germline ends. For the CDR3, the DNA is TGTGCCAGCAGCTTAAGGACCTCTGGGGCCAACGTCCTGACTTTC. Protein sequence: CASSLRTSGANVLTF.

The genes are TRBV6-5 and TRBJ1-5, with 8 bases fitting TRBD1. The V gene end was trimmed by 0 bases and the J gene end by 2 bases; junction bases not matched to a gene: 0. Germline-derived CDR1 and CDR2 are MNHEY and SVGAGI. The CDR3 covers 15 residues. CDR3 coding DNA: TGTGCCAGCAGTTACTCGACAGGGGGCAATCAGCCCCAGCATTTT. Translating it yields CASSYSTGGNQPQHF.

The chain has TRBV6-1 and TRBJ2-7, with a weak D call TRBD2 (6 bases). CDR3 length equals 14 residues. Germline assignment: CDR1 MNHNS and CDR2 SASEGT. The V and J ends lost 8 bases and 2 bases respectively, with 16 bases between them. CDR3 region: CASSEKGLTYEQYF. The DNA of the CDR3 is TGTGCCAGCTCGGAGAAAGGACTAACCTACGAGCAGTACTTC.

This clone was seen a handful of times. The chain links TRBV6-6 to TRBJ2-3; TRBD1 matches at 7 bases. After removal of 2 bases from V and 2 bases from J, the junction contained 1 base not matched to a gene. The CDR3 extends over 14 amino acids. Germline V gives CDR1 MNHNY, CDR2 SVGAGI (reference sequence). The CDR3 DNA follows: TGTGCCAGCAGTTACGGGACAGACACAGATACGCAGTATTTT. Encoded protein: CASSYGTDTDTQYF.

The CDR3 nucleotides read TGTGCCAGTACGGACAGGGGGACCTATAATTCACCCCTCCACTTT. Protein product: CASTDRGTYNSPLHF. The chain couples TRBV19 to TRBJ1-6, with 10 bases that match TRBD1. The CDR3 extends over 15 amino acids. V lost 7 bases, J lost 2 bases, and 2 bases stayed unmatched. Germline CDR1 LNHDA, CDR2 SQIVND (reference sequence).

This clone was counted a few times. V is TRBV5-1 and J is TRBJ2-5; 10 bases agree with TRBD1. The V gene's germline CDR1 is SGHRS and CDR2 YFSETQ. CDR3 length: 17 residues. V lost 4 bases to trimming and J lost 5 bases; unmatched junction nucleotides: 14. CDR3 in DNA: TGCGCCAGCAGCCAGCGGGGGACGACAGGGGGCCAGGAGACCCAGTACTTC. This codes for CASSQRGTTGGQETQYF.

This clone showed up just once. This sequence joins TRBV7-6 and TRBJ2-3; TRBD2 agrees at 11 bases. Trimming removed 5 bases from V and 3 bases from J; junction bases left unmatched: 10. The CDR3 consists of 17 residues. The germline V gene has CDR1 SGHVS and CDR2 FNYEAQ. The DNA for the CDR3 is TGTGCCAGCAGCCCGCAAGTAGCGGGAGGGCCAACAGATACGCAGTATTTT. It specifies CASSPQVAGGPTDTQYF.

The V and J genes are TRBV19 and TRBJ2-6, with TRBD2 matching over 8 bases. The V gene's germline CDR1 is LNHDA and CDR2 SQIVND (reference sequence). The CDR3 is 17 amino acids. V shed 4 bases and J 0 bases; nucleotides not matched to a gene: 5. The CDR3 bases are TGTGCCAGTAGTACTAGCGGGTCTATCTCTGGGGCCAACGTCCTGACTTTC. Translating it yields CASSTSGSISGANVLTF. The whole variable domain, filled in from reference TRBV19 and TRBJ2-6, reads DGGITQSPKYLFRKEGQNVTLSCEQNLNHDAMYWYRQDPGQGLRLIYYSQIVNDFQKGDIAEGYSVSREKKESFPLTVTSAQKNPTAFYLCASSTSGSISGANVLTFGAGSRLTVL.

This chain links TRBV9 with TRBJ2-1; 10 bases align to TRBD2. J gave up 3 bases and V 6 bases, and 3 bases lay outside the gene matches. This CDR3 is 14 amino acids long. Germline V gene lookup returns CDR1 SGDLS and CDR2 YYNGEE. CDR3 sequence: CASTSSGGYNEQFF. As DNA, the CDR3 is TGTGCCAGCACATCTAGCGGGGGCTACAATGAGCAGTTCTTC. The entire variable domain, with the rest obtained from reference TRBV9 and TRBJ2-1, is as follows: DSGVTQTPKHLITATGQRVTLRCSPRSGDLSVYWYQQSLDQGLQFLIQYYNGEERAKGNILERFSAQQFPDLHSELNLSSLELGDSALYFCASTSSGGYNEQFFGPGTRLTVL.

The chain is built from TRBV18 and TRBJ2-3, with 14 positions matching TRBD2. The V and J ends lost 0 bases and 5 bases, in that order; junction bases with no gene match: 1. CDR3 length equals 16 residues. CDR1 is KGHSH, CDR2 LQKENI, per germline. The CDR3 is CASSPPGLAGGDTQYF. The CDR3 DNA sequence: TGTGCCAGCTCACCACCCGGACTAGCGGGGGGAGATACGCAGTATTTT. The full variable domain, completed using reference TRBV18 and TRBJ2-3, is NAGVMQNPRHLVRRRGQEARLRCSPMKGHSHVYWYRQLPEEGLKFMVYLQKENIIDESGMPKERFSAEFPKEGPSILRIQQVVRGDSAAYFCASSPPGLAGGDTQYFGPGTRLTVL.

V gene TRBV7-6 combines with J gene TRBJ1-1; D possibly corresponds to TRBD1 (6 bases). Germline assignment: CDR1 SGHVS and CDR2 FNYEAQ. V lost 4 bases to trimming and J lost 2 bases, with 11 bases between them. The CDR3 spans 14 residues. As DNA, the CDR3 is TGTGCCAGCAGCTCAACAGGGTTTAACACTGAAGCTTTCTTT. Translated, it gives CASSSTGFNTEAFF. The full variable domain, rest sourced from reference TRBV7-6 and TRBJ1-1, is GAGVSQSPRYKVTKRGQDVALRCDPISGHVSLYWYRQALGQGPEFLTYFNYEAQQDKSGLPNDRFSAERPEGSISTLTIQRTEQRDSAMYRCASSSTGFNTEAFFGQGTRLTVV.

The rearrangement uses TRBV30 and TRBJ2-1, with D unresolved. V was pared by 0 bases and J by 8 bases, with 17 bases between. Germline CDR1 is GTSNPN and CDR2 is SVGIG (reference sequence). The CDR3 spans 15 residues. This CDR3 reads CAWSVRRHGGDEQFF. For the CDR3, the DNA is TGTGCCTGGAGTGTACGCCGCCATGGTGGCGATGAGCAGTTCTTC. The full variable domain, its missing parts supplied by reference TRBV30 and TRBJ2-1, is SQTIHQWPATLVQPVGSPLSLECTVEGTSNPNLYWYRQAAGRGLQLLFYSVGIGQISSEVPQNLSASRPQDRQFILSSKKLLLSDSGFYLCAWSVRRHGGDEQFFGPGTRLTVL.

This clone appeared once. The chain has TRBV5-1 and TRBJ2-3; perhaps TRBD1 as D (6 bases). CDR1 and CDR2 (germline): SGHRS, YFSETQ. With 4 bases removed from V and 3 bases from J, the gap between germline ends came to 15 bases. There are 15 residues in the CDR3. This chain's CDR3 is CASSARDTRTDTQYF. The CDR3 coding sequence is TGCGCCAGCAGCGCCCGGGACACTCGGACAGATACGCAGTATTTT.

This chain uses TRBV6-5 with TRBJ1-4; 7 bases are a match to TRBD1. Germline V CDR1 and CDR2: MNHEY, SVGAGI. This CDR3 spans 14 amino acids. V lost 2 bases to trimming and J lost 9 bases; unmatched junction nucleotides: 6. The CDR3 sequence is CASSYDLQGKKLFF. CDR3 nucleotide sequence: TGTGCCAGCAGTTACGATTTACAGGGGAAAAAACTGTTTTTT.

J is TRBJ2-1 and V is TRBV5-1; maybe TRBD2 (5 bases). CDR1 and CDR2 (germline): SGHRS, YFSETQ. This CDR3 has 14 residues. V was shortened by 0 bases and J by 10 bases, with 14 bases between the two germline ends. CDR3 sequence (DNA): TGCGCCAGCAGCTTGGCCGCGGGTAGCTGGGAGCAGTTCTTC. Translation gives CASSLAAGSWEQFF.

The chain links TRBV5-4 to TRBJ2-2; 8 bases agree with TRBD2. CDR1 is SGHNT, CDR2 YYREEE, per germline (reference sequence). The CDR3 contains 15 residues. Trimming removed 4 bases from V and 5 bases from J; junction bases left unmatched: 7. CDR3 in DNA: TGTGCCAGCAGCATGAGACTAGCGCCAACCGGGGAGCTGTTTTTT. Protein product: CASSMRLAPTGELFF.

The chain has TRBV18 and TRBJ1-6; 7 bases agree with TRBD1. Germline loops: CDR1 KGHSH, CDR2 LQKENI. Trimming took 3 bases from V and 7 from J; bases not matched to a gene: 12. The CDR3 is made up of 17 amino acids. This CDR3 is CASSPKQGSIQNSPLHF. In DNA, the CDR3 is TGTGCCAGCTCACCGAAACAGGGGTCAATTCAAAATTCACCCCTCCACTTT.

The chain has TRBV5-1 and TRBJ2-2, with 11 nucleotides matching TRBD2. Trimming at V came to 3 bases and at J to 3 bases, leaving 1 base not matched to a gene. In germline, CDR1 is SGHRS, CDR2 YFSETQ. The CDR3 extends over 15 amino acids. CDR3 in amino acids: CASSSGLADTGELFF. CDR3 DNA: TGCGCCAGCAGCTCGGGACTAGCGGACACCGGGGAGCTGTTTTTT.

The chain is built from TRBV6-5 and TRBJ2-7; no clear D. V dropped 7 bases and J dropped 2 bases, with 12 bases sitting between them. Germline lookup yields CDR1 MNHEY and CDR2 SVGAGI. The CDR3 is made up of 13 amino acids. The CDR3 DNA is TGTGCCAGCATCAGCGAGCCGCCCTACGAGCAGTACTTC. It translates to CASISEPPYEQYF.

The chain recombines TRBV6-6 with TRBJ2-5; 10 bases line up with TRBD1. The CDR3 sequence is 14 residues long. The V segment lost 5 bases and the J segment 5 bases; nucleotides outside the gene matches: 5. Germline loops: CDR1 MNHNY, CDR2 SVGAGI (reference sequence). The CDR3 DNA follows: TGTGCCAGCAGTCGGGACAGGGGCCAGGAGACCCAGTACTTC. Residues: CASSRDRGQETQYF.

This clone was recorded a few times. The rearrangement joins TRBV6-1 to TRBJ1-3, with D possibly matching TRBD1 (6 bases). The V end lost 6 bases, the J end lost 7 bases, and 16 bases lay between the germline ends. This CDR3 is 14 amino acids long. Germline V lookup: CDR1 MNHNS, CDR2 SASEGT. The CDR3 here is CASSAGQFWNTIYF. As DNA, the CDR3 is TGTGCCAGCAGCGCCGGACAGTTCTGGAACACCATATATTTT.

V usage is TRBV4-1 and J usage is TRBJ1-2; TRBD1 agrees at 9 bases. Germline values: CDR1 MGHRA, CDR2 YSYEKL. The length of the CDR3 is 14 residues. Unmatched junction bases numbered 6, after V lost 2 bases and J lost 8 bases. DNA for the CDR3: TGCGCCAGCAGCCAAAGCGGGACAGGGCTCGGCTACACCTTC. Its translation: CASSQSGTGLGYTF.